This passage covers 27 T cell receptor beta chains from one sample sequenced in a study of blood T cell repertoires in COVID-19. Sequencing used immunoSEQ multiplex PCR; TCRdb keeps in-frame clones, though not all of them. The sample holds over 250,000 clones, 90% seen once. The sequenced sample was peripheral blood. The receptors originated from a woman between 50 and 59 years old with COVID-19, enrolled during active disease.

This clone appeared once. The chain joins TRBV30 to TRBJ2-7; TRBD2 matches at 12 bases. The V and J ends lost 2 bases and 1 base, in that order; junction bases with no gene match: 6. In germline, CDR1 is GTSNPN, CDR2 SVGIG (reference sequence). This CDR3 is 16 amino acids long. The DNA for the CDR3 is TGTGCCTGGAGTTCCGGGACTAGCGGGTGGTCCTACGAGCAGTACTTC. Protein sequence: CAWSSGTSGWSYEQYF.

This chain uses TRBV12-5 with TRBJ2-2; 10 bases match TRBD2. The CDR3 spans 19 residues. CDR1 and CDR2 (germline): LGHNT, FRNRAP. The J segment lost 4 bases and the V segment lost 0 bases, leaving 11 bases of the junction unmatched. DNA of the CDR3: TGTGCTAGTGGTTTGGTACTGGCTAGCGGGAGATCTGTCACCGGGGAGCTGTTTTTT. As protein: CASGLVLASGRSVTGELFF.

V and J are TRBV5-1 and TRBJ2-4; 9 bases agree with TRBD1. The CDR3 is 14 amino acids. Germline V gene sequence: CDR1 SGHRS, CDR2 YFSETQ. J was trimmed by 6 bases and V by 3 bases; bases with no gene match: 4. This CDR3 reads CASSWGQGGNIQYF. CDR3 coding DNA: TGCGCCAGCAGCTGGGGACAGGGTGGAAACATTCAGTACTTC.

The chain couples TRBV4-2 to TRBJ2-1, with 12 bases identical to TRBD2. The CDR3 extends over 16 amino acids. Germline V gene data show CDR1 as LGHNA and CDR2 as YNFKEQ. V was clipped by 4 bases and J by 4 bases; unmatched bases: 5. DNA of the CDR3: TGTGCCAGCAGCCTGCGGACTAGCGGGGATTACAATGAGCAGTTCTTC. It codes for CASSLRTSGDYNEQFF.

The J gene is TRBJ2-2, the V gene TRBV11-2, with 13 nucleotides matching TRBD2. Germline CDR1 and CDR2: SGHAT and FQNNGV. The trim removed 5 bases at V and 5 bases at J, leaving 2 bases unmatched. The length of the CDR3 is 15 residues. In DNA, the CDR3 is TGTGCCAGCAGCCAGACTAGCGGGAGGACCGGGGAGCTGTTTTTT. This encodes CASSQTSGRTGELFF. The complete variable domain, with remaining parts taken from reference TRBV11-2 and TRBJ2-2, reads EAGVAQSPRYKIIEKRQSVAFWCNPISGHATLYWYQQILGQGPKLLIQFQNNGVVDDSQLPKDRFSAERLKGVDSTLKIQPAKLEDSAVYLCASSQTSGRTGELFFGEGSRLTVL.

The rearrangement joins TRBV5-1 to TRBJ2-1; 13 nucleotides line up with TRBD2. CDR3 length: 19 residues. The V and J ends lost 0 bases and 4 bases, in that order; junction bases with no gene match: 10. Per the germline V gene, CDR1 is SGHRS and CDR2 is YFSETQ. The DNA for the CDR3 is TGCGCCAGCAGCTTGGCCGCCAGGACTAGCGGGAGAGGTTACAATGAGCAGTTCTTC. This gives the protein CASSLAARTSGRGYNEQFF. The variable domain in full, completed from reference TRBV5-1 and TRBJ2-1, reads KAGVTQTPRYLIKTRGQQVTLSCSPISGHRSVSWYQQTPGQGLQFLFEYFSETQRNKGNFPGRFSGRQFSNSRSEMNVSTLELGDSALYLCASSLAARTSGRGYNEQFFGPGTRLTVL.

The chain has TRBV5-1 and TRBJ2-3; D is perhaps TRBD1 (6 bases). Germline values: CDR1 SGHRS, CDR2 YFSETQ. The CDR3 spans 15 residues. With 6 bases removed from V and 3 bases from J, the gap between germline ends came to 17 bases. The CDR3: CASTFIGGGTDTQYF. The CDR3 region has the DNA TGCGCCAGCACCTTTATTGGGGGCGGGACAGATACGCAGTATTTT.

The rearrangement joins TRBV30 to TRBJ2-6, with 9 nucleotides matching TRBD2. The CDR3 runs 16 residues. Trimming removed 4 bases from V and 0 bases from J; junction bases left unmatched: 4. The germline CDR1 and CDR2 sequences are GTSNPN and SVGIG (reference sequence). This CDR3 is CAWTSGTPSGANVLTF. The CDR3 DNA is TGTGCCTGGACTAGCGGGACCCCCTCTGGGGCCAACGTCCTGACTTTC. The variable domain in full, with the rest retrieved from reference TRBV30 and TRBJ2-6, is SQTIHQWPATLVQPVGSPLSLECTVEGTSNPNLYWYRQAAGRGLQLLFYSVGIGQISSEVPQNLSASRPQDRQFILSSKKLLLSDSGFYLCAWTSGTPSGANVLTFGAGSRLTVL.

This rearrangement joins TRBV6-2 or TRBV6-3 to TRBJ1-1; possible D gene TRBD1, 6 bases. CDR3 length: 14 residues. Per germline, CDR1 MNHEY and CDR2 SVGEGT. Trimming stripped 6 bases from V and 5 bases from J, with 16 bases between. CDR3 bases: TGTGCCAGCAGCCGATACAGGGAGAAAACTGAAGCTTTCTTT. Its translation: CASSRYREKTEAFF.

This chain joins TRBV5-4 and TRBJ2-7; 8 bases match TRBD2. The V and J ends lost 9 bases and 4 bases, in that order; junction bases with no gene match: 12. The CDR3 is 14 residues long. Looked up from germline, CDR1 is SGHNT and CDR2 is YYREEE (reference sequence). The CDR3 spells CATRPAGGKYEQYF. The CDR3 DNA sequence: TGTGCCACCAGACCGGCGGGGGGTAAATACGAGCAGTACTTC.

The chain has TRBV11-2 and TRBJ2-1; maybe TRBD2 (5 bases). The V gene's germline CDR1 is SGHAT and CDR2 FQNNGV. This CDR3 has 16 residues. V lost 0 bases, J lost 6 bases, and 15 bases lay in between. The CDR3 reads CASSLDPTPRGNEQFF. The CDR3 region has the DNA TGTGCCAGCAGCTTAGACCCGACTCCCCGGGGCAATGAGCAGTTCTTC.

This chain uses TRBV5-6 with TRBJ1-6; no clear D. V dropped 0 bases and J dropped 8 bases, with 9 bases sitting between them. CDR1 SGHDT and CDR2 YYEEEE come from the germline V gene. This CDR3 is built from 14 residues. The CDR3 protein is CASSLGRSDSPLHF. CDR3 sequence (DNA): TGTGCCAGCAGCTTGGGCAGGTCAGATTCACCCCTCCACTTT. The full variable domain, rest sourced from reference TRBV5-6 and TRBJ1-6, is DAGVTQSPTHLIKTRGQQVTLRCSPKSGHDTVSWYQQALGQGPQFIFQYYEEEERQRGNFPDRFSGHQFPNYSSELNVNALLLGDSALYLCASSLGRSDSPLHFGNGTRLTVT.

The V call is TRBV5-1, the J call TRBJ1-1; tentative D call: TRBD1 (5 bases). The CDR3 runs to 16 residues. V was clipped by 4 bases and J by 1 base, with 17 bases between them. Germline V gene sequence: CDR1 SGHRS, CDR2 YFSETQ. CDR3 region: CASSPTLGQKNTEAFF. The CDR3 nucleotides are TGCGCCAGCAGCCCGACCTTAGGACAAAAGAACACTGAAGCTTTCTTT.

This sequence joins TRBV30 and TRBJ1-5, with 10 bases that match TRBD1. In germline, CDR1 is GTSNPN, CDR2 SVGIG (reference sequence). V shed 0 bases and J 2 bases; nucleotides not matched to a gene: 10. The CDR3 is 18 amino acids. In DNA, the CDR3 is TGTGCCTGGAGTGTAAGGGACAGGGGAACGAGAGGCAATCAGCCCCAGCATTTT. Its protein product is CAWSVRDRGTRGNQPQHF. Together with reference TRBV30 and TRBJ1-5, the CDR3 gives the full variable domain: SQTIHQWPATLVQPVGSPLSLECTVEGTSNPNLYWYRQAAGRGLQLLFYSVGIGQISSEVPQNLSASRPQDRQFILSSKKLLLSDSGFYLCAWSVRDRGTRGNQPQHFGDGTRLSIL.

The rearrangement links TRBV9 to TRBJ1-4; D gene uncertain. V was shortened by 2 bases and J by 0 bases, with 8 bases between the two germline ends. The CDR3 is made up of 15 amino acids. Per germline, CDR1 SGDLS and CDR2 YYNGEE. Written as DNA, the CDR3 is TGTGCCAGCAGCGTGAGCGTCGCAACTAATGAAAAACTGTTTTTT. Encoded protein: CASSVSVATNEKLFF.

The chain carries TRBV4-1 and TRBJ2-7; TRBD1 is a possible D gene (6 bases). Germline values: CDR1 MGHRA, CDR2 YSYEKL. The CDR3 length is 14 residues. Trimming took off 3 bases at V and 2 bases at J, with 11 bases between the two ends. For the CDR3, the DNA is TGCGCCAGCAGCCAGAGGACAGCCCCCTACGAGCAGTACTTC. This sequence encodes CASSQRTAPYEQYF.

This sequence joins TRBV9 and TRBJ1-1, with unresolved D. Trimming stripped 0 bases from V and 1 base from J, with 10 bases between. The CDR3 has 15 residues. Germline V gene lookup returns CDR1 SGDLS and CDR2 YYNGEE. The CDR3 spells CASSVGSTGNTEAFF. The CDR3 bases are TGTGCCAGCAGCGTAGGCTCTACCGGGAACACTGAAGCTTTCTTT.

The V call is TRBV3-1 (or the pseudogene TRBV3-2), the J call TRBJ1-1, with 7 bases fitting TRBD1. Per the germline V gene, CDR1 is LGHDT and CDR2 is YNNKEL (reference sequence). CDR3 size: 13 residues. Trimming removed 3 bases from V and 6 bases from J; junction bases left unmatched: 4. CDR3 nucleotides: TGTGCCAGCAGCCAGCGGGACAGCTCTGAAGCTTTCTTT. Translated: CASSQRDSSEAFF.

Points on this clone: Other DNA sequences of this sample code for an identical CDR3. CDR3 bases: TGCGCCAGCAGCGCCTCCACTAGCGGAGGCTCCTACGAGCAGTACTTC. It codes for CASSASTSGGSYEQYF. The V and J genes are TRBV5-1 and TRBJ2-7; TRBD2 matches 8 bases. The CDR3 has 16 residues. Looked up from germline, CDR1 is SGHRS and CDR2 is YFSETQ. V dropped 4 bases and J dropped 0; count of bases not matched to a gene: 9.

This chain connects TRBV2 to TRBJ1-6, with TRBD1 matching 9 bases. Germline trimming cut 7 bases from V and 9 bases from J; bases unmatched to any gene: 7. This CDR3 is built from 14 residues. Per germline, CDR1 SNHLY and CDR2 FYNNEI. The CDR3 sequence is CASNAPGQGSPLHF. The CDR3 nucleotides read TGTGCCAGCAACGCCCCGGGACAGGGTTCACCCCTCCACTTT.

This clone was detected only a few times. This chain connects TRBV7-9 to TRBJ1-4; 9 nucleotides match TRBD1. The CDR3 length is 15 residues. Looked up from germline, CDR1 is SEHNR and CDR2 is FQNEAQ (reference sequence). J was trimmed by 6 bases and V by 5 bases; bases with no gene match: 7. The CDR3 DNA reads as TGTGCCAGCAGCCCACAGGGGGCGACGGATGAAAAACTGTTTTTT. This translates into CASSPQGATDEKLFF.

The rearrangement joins TRBV7-9 to TRBJ2-4, with a weak D call TRBD1 (6 bases). CDR1 is SEHNR and CDR2 is FQNEAQ in the germline V gene (reference sequence). Deletions cut 2 bases from V and 6 bases from J, with 14 bases between. The CDR3 sequence is 15 residues long. The CDR3: CASSLTQGPINIQYF. The CDR3 bases are TGTGCCAGCAGCTTAACCCAGGGGCCCATAAACATTCAGTACTTC.

The chain has TRBV5-5 and TRBJ2-5; 9 nucleotides match TRBD1. The germline CDR1 and CDR2 sequences are SGHKS and YYEKEE (reference sequence). V shed 4 bases and J 4 bases; nucleotides not matched to a gene: 8. The CDR3 covers 15 residues. CDR3 in amino acids: CASSLGQGLGETQYF. CDR3 DNA sequence: TGTGCCAGCAGCCTAGGACAGGGGCTGGGAGAGACCCAGTACTTC.

The chain combines TRBV11-3 with TRBJ1-1, with D possibly matching TRBD1 (6 bases). V was clipped by 5 bases and J by 4 bases, with 20 bases between them. Germline V gives CDR1 SGHNT, CDR2 YENEEA. The CDR3 runs to 16 residues. CDR3 amino acids: CASSTGTGTRFTEAFF. The CDR3 region has the DNA TGTGCCAGCAGCACCGGAACCGGGACAAGGTTCACTGAAGCTTTCTTT.

V and J are TRBV7-2 and TRBJ1-2; TRBD1 is a possible D gene (5 bases). The V and J ends lost 5 bases and 2 bases respectively, with 12 bases between them. Germline assignment: CDR1 SGHTA and CDR2 FQGNSA. The CDR3 is 14 amino acids. CDR3 sequence reads: CASSPRGGNYGYTF. The CDR3 DNA sequence: TGTGCCAGCAGCCCACGCGGGGGGAACTATGGCTACACCTTC.

The V and J genes are TRBV5-1 and TRBJ2-1; 8 nucleotides match TRBD1. Germline V lookup: CDR1 SGHRS, CDR2 YFSETQ. CDR3 length: 16 residues. V dropped 4 bases and J dropped 1; count of bases not matched to a gene: 7. The CDR3 region has the DNA TGCGCCAGCAGCCGGACAGGGTTCGGATCCTACAATGAGCAGTTCTTC. It yields the protein CASSRTGFGSYNEQFF.

This clone was counted only a few times. The V call is TRBV5-6, the J call TRBJ1-1, with D uncertain. Germline-derived CDR1 and CDR2 are SGHDT and YYEEEE. V lost 4 bases and J lost 1, with 17 bases in between. CDR3 length equals 16 residues. CDR3 sequence (DNA): TGTGCCAGCAGCCTCCGGAGGGTGTTCGGGAACACTGAAGCTTTCTTT. Encoded protein: CASSLRRVFGNTEAFF.